This T cell receptor (beta chain) was captured in a study of T cell responses to AZD1222 COVID-19 vaccine. Study in general: Second-dose groups at about 4 or about 12 weeks were pooled.

Assay used: immunoSEQ multiplex PCR; TCRdb lists only in-frame clones, some missing. The repertoire includes about 110,000 clones, around 90% of them detected once, and roughly 5.1% sits in the top ten. Study-level points and caveats: Just a handful of AZD1222 recipients tested seropositive at baseline. Spike-specific TCR breadth and depth went up after people got two AZD1222 doses. In a largely white British group with more females than males, clonal diversity was possibly underestimated.

Notes on this clone: The target antigen is unknown.

The specimen comprised peripheral blood, sampled on day 0 of AZD1222 vaccination. This TCR was sampled from an adult in good health.

CDR3 region: CSVAGQGLMEQYF. The CDR3 DNA follows: TGCAGCGTTGCGGGACAGGGTCTTATGGAGCAGTACTTC. The chain is built from TRBV29-1 and TRBJ2-7, with 9 bases matching TRBD1. The CDR3 length is 13 residues. The germline V gene has CDR1 SQVTM and CDR2 ANQGSEA. Trimming took 4 bases from V and 7 from J; bases not matched to a gene: 8.